This TCR beta chain was sequenced during a study of Graves' ophthalmopathy and Graves' hyperthyroidism. Trimming removed 4 bases from V and 5 bases from J, with 11 bases in between. This CDR3 contains 13 residues. Germline V lookup: CDR1 LNHDA, CDR2 SQIVND (reference sequence). The study amplified TCR beta CDR3 regions using RNA transcripts. Scientists carried out first-round RT-PCR using HTBI primers and then a second-round multiplex PCR. TCRdb recomputed calls from the multiplex PCR reads with MiXCR, one row per CDR3 protein. This sample yields hundreds of thousands of distinct CDR3 sequences, of which roughly 14% are seen a single time; around 6.6% belongs to the top ten. The authors diagnosed from clinical symptoms, serum thyroxine, TRAb, thyroid ultrasound and orbital computed tomography. It was from 8 to 10 ml of fresh peripheral blood that the PBMCs came.

The receptor comes from a woman aged 18-29 years with stable Graves' hyperthyroidism. The sample taken for sequencing was peripheral blood. V is TRBV19 and J is TRBJ1-2, with D unresolved. CDR3 coding DNA: TGTGCCAGTAGTAGGAGGGAGATTTATGGCTACACCTTC. This codes for CASSRREIYGYTF.